This TCR beta chain originates from a study of shared clonotypes between healthy human individuals. This clone was counted once. Germline V gene data show CDR1 as LNHDA and CDR2 as SQIVND (reference sequence). CDR3 length: 11 residues. Between the trimmed V and J ends, which lost 5 bases and 7 bases, there was a span of 9 bases. Measured with immunoSEQ multiplex PCR; TCRdb has only the in-frame clones, and not every one. This sample has around 690,000 clones; around 90% occur once, and the top ten carry about 33%. V and J are TRBV19 and TRBJ2-7; no clear D gene. This sequence was found in a man between 18 and 35 years old in good health. Some clones in this sample may be carry-over from other donors' samples. Sequencing used memory CD8+ T cells from PBMCs. This sample's subset: CD45RO+ cells pooled with CCR7-negative TemRA cells. The CDR3, as DNA: TGTGCCAGTAGTGTTACGGGTGAGCAGTACTTC. This sequence encodes CASSVTGEQYF.